This T cell receptor (beta chain) was captured by sequencing in a study of cytomegalovirus exposure and HLA in healthy donors. Looking at the study overall: A previous analysis identified 95 million to 140 million unique TCR beta sequences derived from about 180 million T cells. Overall study results and limits: It was only CMV serostatus that was available as immune exposure information. As was reported, the HLA-A and HLA-B alleles of most subjects were accurately predicted from TCR beta sequences. Reports described diagnosis of cytomegalovirus status by the classifier as highly specific and sensitive.

The study ran its PCR with 60 Vbeta and 13 Jbeta primers. Produced via immunoSEQ multiplex PCR; TCRdb's table is partial and in-frame only. The table has approximately 200,000 clones, roughly 74% seen once. Note on this clone: The antigen remains unidentified.

V lost 5 bases, J lost 8 bases, and 11 bases stayed unmatched. The length of the CDR3 is 15 residues. Germline V CDR1 and CDR2: SNHLY, FYNNEI. The chain employs TRBV2 and TRBJ1-2; 10 bases line up with TRBD1. The receptor comes from a woman aged 25 to 39 in good health and CMV-seropositive. Sequencing was carried out using PBMCs. CDR3 DNA: TGTGCCAGCAGTACCGACCTGGGACAGGGGAAAGGCTACACCTTC. This codes for CASSTDLGQGKGYTF.